These 22 T cell receptor beta chains originate from one sample sequenced in a study of cytomegalovirus exposure and HLA in healthy donors. The PCR ran on 60 Vbeta and 13 Jbeta primers. Clones were read by immunoSEQ multiplex PCR, and TCRdb kept only the in-frame ones, dropping some. The sample includes approximately 170,000 clones, 65% to 85% of them seen just once. What was sequenced was PBMCs. The receptors come from a male donor in good health and CMV-seronegative.

The rearrangement links TRBV4-1 to TRBJ2-7; D unclear. Trimming removed 0 bases at V and 1 base at J, with 7 bases between. Germline-derived CDR1 and CDR2 are MGHRA and YSYEKL. The CDR3 runs to 14 residues. As DNA, the CDR3 is TGCGCCAGCAGCCAAGATCGACTTTCCTACGAGCAGTACTTC. Protein sequence: CASSQDRLSYEQYF.

The chain couples TRBV15 to TRBJ2-1; the D is unclear. The CDR3 is made up of 11 amino acids. The V gene's germline CDR1 is LNHNV and CDR2 YYDKDF (reference sequence). V was cut by 1 base and J by 8 bases, with 3 bases left in between. The CDR3 DNA sequence: TGTGCCACCAGCAGAGTCGATGAGCAGTTCTTC. Its translation: CATSRVDEQFF.

The V and J genes are TRBV28 and TRBJ1-1; TRBD1 is a possible D gene (5 bases). V was shortened by 3 bases and J by 4 bases, with 15 bases between the two germline ends. Germline CDR1 MDHEN, CDR2 SYDVKM. The CDR3 loop spans 15 amino acids. The CDR3 loop reads CASSFEPGGGTEAFF. The CDR3, as DNA: TGTGCCAGCAGTTTTGAGCCTGGGGGGGGCACTGAAGCTTTCTTT.

The CDR3 loop is CASSYGGQETQYF. The CDR3, as DNA: TGCGCCAGCAGCTATGGGGGGCAAGAGACCCAGTACTTC. J is TRBJ2-5 and V is TRBV5-1; possible D gene TRBD2, 6 bases. CDR3 length: 13 amino acids. Germline V gene sequence: CDR1 SGHRS, CDR2 YFSETQ. The germline V and J ends were trimmed by 3 bases and 2 bases, with 8 bases remaining between them.

The genes are TRBV6-1 and TRBJ1-1; 10 nucleotides agree with TRBD1. In germline, CDR1 is MNHNS, CDR2 SASEGT. The CDR3 is made up of 19 amino acids. V shed 2 bases, J shed 7 bases, and the junction held 19 bases outside the gene matches. The CDR3 coding sequence is TGTGCCAGCAGTGAACTTAGCGTGACAGGGGGCGGGTATTGGAGTGAAGCTTTCTTT. Protein product: CASSELSVTGGGYWSEAFF.

The chain combines TRBV5-1 with TRBJ1-2; TRBD1 matches at 7 bases. Germline V lookup: CDR1 SGHRS, CDR2 YFSETQ. The CDR3 runs 13 residues. V was pared by 6 bases and J by 4 bases, with 6 bases of the junction left unmatched. CDR3: CASNRGQSYGYTF. The CDR3 DNA follows: TGCGCCAGCAATAGGGGACAGTCCTATGGCTACACCTTC. The variable domain in full, with the rest retrieved from reference TRBV5-1 and TRBJ1-2, is KAGVTQTPRYLIKTRGQQVTLSCSPISGHRSVSWYQQTPGQGLQFLFEYFSETQRNKGNFPGRFSGRQFSNSRSEMNVSTLELGDSALYLCASNRGQSYGYTFGSGTRLTVV.

This clone appeared once. J is TRBJ2-1 and V is TRBV5-1, with TRBD2 as a possible D gene (7 bases). V lost 2 bases and J 4 bases, leaving 13 bases between the germline ends. The V gene's germline CDR1 is SGHRS and CDR2 YFSETQ. The CDR3 loop spans 15 amino acids. CDR3 protein: CASSFRGGAYNEQFF. The CDR3 DNA sequence: TGCGCCAGCAGCTTCCGAGGGGGGGCATACAATGAGCAGTTCTTC.

This sequence joins TRBV5-6 and TRBJ2-7; tentative D call: TRBD1 (5 bases). CDR1 is SGHDT, CDR2 YYEEEE, per germline. The length of the CDR3 is 13 residues. V lost 2 bases and J lost 4, with 10 bases in between. Written as DNA, the CDR3 is TGTGCCAGCAGCTTTTTAGCAGGGTACGAGCAGTACTTC. Its protein is CASSFLAGYEQYF.

The chain employs TRBV18 and TRBJ1-2; 9 nucleotides agree with TRBD1. Germline trimming cut 2 bases from V and 5 bases from J; bases unmatched to any gene: 6. The germline CDR1 and CDR2 sequences are KGHSH and LQKENI. This CDR3 is 15 amino acids long. Here the CDR3 DNA reads TGTGCCAGCTCACCAGGCGGGACAGGGAGGTATGGCTACACCTTC. Amino acid sequence: CASSPGGTGRYGYTF. Looking up the rest from reference TRBV18 and TRBJ1-2 gives the full variable domain: NAGVMQNPRHLVRRRGQEARLRCSPMKGHSHVYWYRQLPEEGLKFMVYLQKENIIDESGMPKERFSAEFPKEGPSILRIQQVVRGDSAAYFCASSPGGTGRYGYTFGSGTRLTVV.

The chain is built from TRBV7-9 and TRBJ2-1; TRBD2 matches at 7 bases. CDR3 length: 14 residues. The V and J ends lost 6 bases and 7 bases, in that order; junction bases with no gene match: 9. Germline lookup yields CDR1 SEHNR and CDR2 FQNEAQ (reference sequence). The CDR3 region has the DNA TGTGCCAGCAGTCCCGGGGCGCGGGGGAATGAGCAGTTCTTC. Protein product: CASSPGARGNEQFF.

V and J are TRBV28 and TRBJ2-7, with a weak D call TRBD1 (5 bases). This CDR3 is 17 amino acids long. V lost 3 bases and J lost 2, with 20 bases in between. Germline CDR1 reads MDHEN; CDR2 reads SYDVKM. CDR3 protein: CASSLGLGQVITYEQYF. The CDR3 DNA is TGTGCCAGCAGTTTGGGGCTAGGGCAGGTTATAACCTACGAGCAGTACTTC.

The rearrangement links TRBV7-2 to TRBJ2-2; unclear D gene. Germline assignment: CDR1 SGHTA and CDR2 FQGNSA. This CDR3 contains 12 residues. Trimming stripped 1 base from V and 7 bases from J, with 4 bases between. DNA of the CDR3: TGTGCCAGCAGCTTAGATAACGGGGAGCTGTTTTTT. It yields the protein CASSLDNGELFF.

In its sample, this clone was seen a few times. The chain has TRBV13 and TRBJ2-1, with D maybe TRBD1 (6 bases). This CDR3 is 14 amino acids long. Germline CDR1 PRHDT, CDR2 FYEKMQ (reference sequence). V gave up 5 bases and J gave up 10 bases, with 18 bases separating them. The CDR3 sequence: CASSALDSRGEQFF. The CDR3 nucleotides read TGTGCCAGCAGCGCCCTGGACAGTCGTGGGGAGCAGTTCTTC.

This clone was seen only a few times. The gene calls are TRBV5-1 and TRBJ1-1; TRBD1 might be the D (5 bases). Trimming pared 2 bases from V and 4 bases from J, leaving 12 bases between. The germline V gene has CDR1 SGHRS and CDR2 YFSETQ. This CDR3 is 14 amino acids long. This CDR3 is CASSFRPGGTEAFF. The DNA for the CDR3 is TGCGCCAGCAGCTTCCGGCCGGGGGGCACTGAAGCTTTCTTT.

The rearrangement joins TRBV5-1 to TRBJ2-5; TRBD1 aligns across 9 bases. V shed 4 bases and J 2 bases; nucleotides not matched to a gene: 6. The CDR3 has 15 amino acids. The germline gives CDR1 SGHRS, CDR2 YFSETQ. CDR3 in amino acids: CASSRQGGLQETQYF. DNA for the CDR3: TGCGCCAGCAGCAGACAGGGGGGGCTACAAGAGACCCAGTACTTC.

This chain links TRBV6-1 with TRBJ2-3; 9 positions match TRBD2. The CDR3 length is 15 residues. Per germline, CDR1 MNHNS and CDR2 SASEGT. Germline trimming cut 8 bases from V and 4 bases from J; bases unmatched to any gene: 10. Written as DNA, the CDR3 is TGTGCCAGCGTGGTGGTAGCGGGGGTAGCAGATACGCAGTATTTT. Its protein is CASVVVAGVADTQYF.

The rearrangement joins TRBV9 to TRBJ1-1; no clear D gene. The length of the CDR3 is 14 residues. Germline CDR1 is SGDLS and CDR2 is YYNGEE. V lost 4 bases and J 4 bases, leaving 14 bases between the germline ends. The CDR3 sequence is CASSPRLVGTEAFF. In DNA, the CDR3 is TGTGCCAGCAGCCCCCGCCTCGTCGGCACTGAAGCTTTCTTT.

This chain connects TRBV7-9 to TRBJ1-5; tentatively, D is TRBD1 (5 bases). The germline V gene has CDR1 SEHNR and CDR2 FQNEAQ (reference sequence). The V gene lost 1 base and the J gene lost 4 bases, with 8 bases spanning the gap. This CDR3 contains 14 residues. The CDR3 DNA sequence: TGTGCCAGCAGCTTAGGGGGCCTAAATCAGCCCCAGCATTTT. Its translation: CASSLGGLNQPQHF.

The chain recombines TRBV7-2 with TRBJ1-5; 7 nucleotides line up with TRBD1. After removal of 1 base from V and 7 bases from J, the junction contained 1 base not matched to a gene. The CDR3 is made up of 13 amino acids. Germline values: CDR1 SGHTA, CDR2 FQGNSA. The CDR3 loop reads CASSLETGQPQHF. The CDR3 nucleotides are TGTGCCAGCAGCTTAGAGACAGGGCAGCCCCAGCATTTT.

The chain joins TRBV7-2 to TRBJ2-1, with D perhaps TRBD1 (5 bases). The germline V and J ends were trimmed by 1 base and 0 bases, with 7 bases remaining between them. Per the germline V gene, CDR1 is SGHTA and CDR2 is FQGNSA. This CDR3 comprises 15 residues. CDR3 region: CASSLGQGSYNEQFF. CDR3 DNA: TGTGCCAGCAGCTTAGGGCAGGGCTCCTACAATGAGCAGTTCTTC.

This clone has more than one count but fewer than ten. This chain links TRBV29-1 with TRBJ1-1; 8 bases fit TRBD1. This CDR3 has 14 residues. The germline V gene encodes CDR1 SQVTM and CDR2 ANQGSEA. V gave up 0 bases and J gave up 3 bases; unmatched junction bases: 3. The CDR3 region is CSVEETGGDTEAFF. The CDR3 DNA follows: TGCAGCGTTGAAGAAACAGGGGGGGACACTGAAGCTTTCTTT. The entire variable domain, with the rest obtained from reference TRBV29-1 and TRBJ1-1, is as follows: SAVISQKPSRDICQRGTSLTIQCQVDSQVTMMFWYRQQPGQSLTLIATANQGSEATYESGFVIDKFPISRPNLTFSTLTVSNMSPEDSSIYLCSVEETGGDTEAFFGQGTRLTVV.

This clone was observed a handful of times. The chain has TRBV6-4 and TRBJ1-1; D ambiguous. Germline V gene sequence: CDR1 MRHNA, CDR2 SNTAGT. The V end was cut by 0 bases, the J end by 5 bases, with 7 bases between. This CDR3 is built from 13 residues. The CDR3: CASSDSTGTEAFF. The DNA of the CDR3 is TGTGCCAGCAGTGACTCGACGGGGACTGAAGCTTTCTTT.